This passage covers 31 T cell receptor beta chains from one sample sequenced in a study. One entry per CDR3 protein, called by TCRdb with MiXCR from the RT-PCR reads. The sample includes almost 700,000 distinct CDR3 sequences, approximately 15% of them seen just once. The sequencing input was memory CD4+ T cells from blood. The source of these receptors is a female donor in good health, serving as a healthy control.

This clonotype was seen a handful of times. The chain recombines TRBV4-3 with TRBJ2-5, with D perhaps being TRBD1 or TRBD2 (6 bases each). The germline V gene has CDR1 LGHNA and CDR2 YSLEER. Trimming pared 3 bases from V and 0 bases from J, leaving 20 bases between. CDR3 length: 18 residues. CDR3 loop: CASSHPTSGGPNQETQYF. CDR3 in DNA: TGCGCCAGCAGCCACCCAACTTCCGGGGGCCCCAACCAAGAGACCCAGTACTTC.

This clonotype was recorded at least ten times. At one of its ends the junction is not consistent with the germline gene, which may arise from a read error. V and J are TRBV5-1 and TRBJ1-1; D call uncertain. Per the germline V gene, CDR1 is SGHRS and CDR2 is YFSETQ. This CDR3 spans 13 amino acids. CDR3 sequence (DNA): TGTGCCAGCAGCTTAGCCGGGGACACTGAAGCTTTCTTT. Its translation: CASSLAGDTEAFF.

The chain recombines TRBV20-1 with TRBJ1-5, with a possible D match to TRBD1 (5 bases). V lost 1 base and J 11 bases, leaving 21 bases between the germline ends. Germline values: CDR1 DFQATT, CDR2 SNEGSKA (reference sequence). CDR3 length equals 15 residues. The CDR3 reads CSARGGLALSETQHF. The CDR3 DNA is TGCAGTGCTAGAGGGGGACTAGCTTTGAGTGAGACCCAGCATTTT.

There are a few counts of this clonotype. The chain uses TRBV10-3 and TRBJ1-4; D might be TRBD1 (6 bases). Trimming took 1 base from V and 8 from J, leaving 11 bases between them. There are 14 residues in the CDR3. Per the germline V gene, CDR1 is ENHRY and CDR2 is SYGVKD. The chain's CDR3 is CAISEFQGSEKLFF. The CDR3 nucleotides read TGTGCCATCAGTGAGTTCCAGGGGAGCGAAAAACTGTTTTTT.

This clonotype was detected a few times. The chain uses TRBV6-5 and TRBJ2-7; unclear D gene. With 6 bases removed from V and 0 bases from J, the gap between germline ends came to 15 bases. Germline CDR1 and CDR2: MNHEY and SVGAGI. There are 15 residues in the CDR3. DNA for the CDR3: TGTGCCAGCAGCTCGTGGAGCCTCAGCTCCTACGAGCAGTACTTC. Translation: CASSSWSLSSYEQYF.

This clonotype was seen many times. The junction departs from the called germline gene at one end, perhaps through a read error. The chain couples TRBV5-5 to TRBJ2-7; D is possibly TRBD1 or TRBD2 (5 bases each). Germline values: CDR1 SGHKS, CDR2 YYEKEE (reference sequence). This CDR3 comprises 12 residues. The CDR3 here is CASSFWGSVADF. The CDR3, as DNA: TGTGCCAGCAGCTTTTGGGGGTCAGTCGCCGACTTC.

This clonotype was found a few times. CDR3 residues: CASSLGGQGAIPYGYTF. The CDR3 coding sequence is TGTGCCAGCAGCTTAGGAGGACAGGGGGCTATTCCCTATGGCTACACCTTC. This chain links TRBV7-9 with TRBJ1-2; 11 positions agree with TRBD1. There are 17 residues in the CDR3. Germline V gene data show CDR1 as SEHNR and CDR2 as FQNEAQ (reference sequence). J gave up 4 bases and V 1 base, and 8 bases lay outside the gene matches.

The table lists this clonotype with a few counts. The chain uses TRBV20-1 and TRBJ2-2; the match to TRBD2 covers 13 bases. The junction had 8 bases not matched to a gene; V was cut back by 4 bases and J by 6 bases. The CDR3 is made up of 16 amino acids. Germline CDR1 is DFQATT and CDR2 is SNEGSKA (reference sequence). The CDR3 is CSAITSGRASSGELFF. DNA for the CDR3: TGCAGTGCTATTACTAGCGGGAGGGCCTCATCCGGGGAGCTGTTTTTT.

The V and J genes are TRBV20-1 and TRBJ1-6, with 7 positions matching TRBD1. V shed 6 bases, J shed 6 bases, and the junction held 8 bases outside the gene matches. CDR3 size: 14 residues. Germline V gene sequence: CDR1 DFQATT, CDR2 SNEGSKA (reference sequence). CDR3 nucleotides: TGCAGTGCAACTGGAGGGACAGCTAATTCACCCCTCCACTTT. Residues: CSATGGTANSPLHF.

This clonotype has just a few counts. The chain is built from TRBV5-4 and TRBJ2-7; 8 bases are shared with TRBD1. The germline gives CDR1 SGHNT, CDR2 YYREEE (reference sequence). The CDR3 totals 15 residues. V shed 4 bases, J shed 1 base, and the junction held 7 bases outside the gene matches. CDR3 protein: CASSPGGQASYEQYF. The DNA for the CDR3 is TGTGCCAGCAGCCCAGGGGGACAGGCGTCCTACGAGCAGTACTTC.

This clonotype appeared many times. This chain uses TRBV5-1 with TRBJ2-7; possibly TRBD1 or TRBD2 for D (5 bases each). The CDR3 has 16 residues. V was shortened by 2 bases and J by 2 bases, with 17 bases between the two germline ends. CDR1 is SGHRS and CDR2 is YFSETQ in the germline V gene. The CDR3 spells CASSLRGGMATYEQYF. The CDR3, as DNA: TGCGCCAGCAGCTTACGGGGCGGAATGGCAACCTACGAGCAGTACTTC.

This chain connects TRBV28 to TRBJ1-1, with D possibly being TRBD1 (5 bases). The CDR3 extends over 16 amino acids. V was shortened by 7 bases and J by 1 base, with 19 bases between the two germline ends. Germline V gene lookup returns CDR1 MDHEN and CDR2 SYDVKM. Here the CDR3 reads CASTGSIGTQNTEAFF. The CDR3 bases are TGTGCCAGCACCGGATCCATCGGGACGCAGAACACTGAAGCTTTCTTT. The full variable domain, its missing parts supplied by reference TRBV28 and TRBJ1-1, is DVKVTQSSRYLVKRTGEKVFLECVQDMDHENMFWYRQDPGLGLRLIYFSYDVKMKEKGDIPEGYSVSREKKERFSLILESASTNQTSMYLCASTGSIGTQNTEAFFGQGTRLTVV.

This clonotype has at least ten counts. V gene TRBV29-1 combines with J gene TRBJ2-7, with TRBD2 matching over 7 bases. Germline CDR1 SQVTM, CDR2 ANQGSEA. Trimming at V came to 4 bases and at J to 7 bases, leaving 7 bases not matched to a gene. The CDR3 loop spans 12 amino acids. CDR3 loop: CSVGLARGEQYF. The CDR3 DNA sequence: TGCAGCGTTGGACTAGCCCGGGGGGAGCAGTACTTC.

This clonotype was counted many times. The rearrangement uses TRBV7-2 and TRBJ2-7, with 10 bases fitting TRBD2. Germline trimming cut 5 bases from V and 3 bases from J; bases unmatched to any gene: 7. This CDR3 spans 15 amino acids. Germline-derived CDR1 and CDR2 are SGHTA and FQGNSA. The CDR3 DNA reads as TGTGCCAGCAGCCGTACTAGCGGGACCTACTACGAGCAGTACTTC. Translating it yields CASSRTSGTYYEQYF.

This clonotype was seen a handful of times. This rearrangement joins TRBV9 to TRBJ1-2, with 8 bases identical to TRBD1. The V gene end was trimmed by 3 bases and the J gene end by 4 bases; junction bases not matched to a gene: 8. This CDR3 has 15 amino acids. The germline gives CDR1 SGDLS, CDR2 YYNGEE. CDR3 sequence reads: CASSARQGSSYGYTF. The CDR3 DNA reads TGTGCCAGCAGCGCCCGACAGGGGTCCAGCTATGGCTACACCTTC.

In its sample, this clonotype was seen many times. V usage is TRBV12-3 or TRBV12-4 and J usage is TRBJ1-3, with D perhaps TRBD1 (5 bases). Trimming removed 1 base from V and 0 bases from J, with 7 bases in between. This CDR3 is built from 15 residues. In nucleotides, the CDR3 is TGTGCCAGCAGTTTAGAAGGACACTCTGGAAACACCATATATTTT. It specifies CASSLEGHSGNTIYF.

This clonotype was detected only a few times. The chain is built from TRBV7-3 and TRBJ1-2, with 8 bases fitting TRBD1. The CDR3 runs to 16 residues. V lost 5 bases to trimming and J lost 4 bases; unmatched junction nucleotides: 12. Per the germline V gene, CDR1 is SGHTA and CDR2 is FQGTGA. CDR3 sequence reads: CASSLQSGQDSYGYTF. The CDR3 DNA reads TGTGCCAGCAGCCTCCAGTCGGGACAGGACAGCTATGGCTACACCTTC.

The chain joins TRBV5-1 to TRBJ2-1, with no clear D. Germline V gives CDR1 SGHRS, CDR2 YFSETQ. The CDR3 runs to 12 residues. Between the trimmed V and J ends, which lost 0 bases and 8 bases, there was a span of 6 bases. The CDR3 region has the DNA TGCGCCAGCAGCTTGGTTTTGGATGAGCAGTTCTTC. Encoded protein: CASSLVLDEQFF.

There are many counts of this clonotype. The V gene is TRBV7-6, the J gene TRBJ1-3; 7 bases are shared with TRBD1. This CDR3 comprises 12 residues. V dropped 9 bases and J dropped 2; count of bases not matched to a gene: 1. In germline, CDR1 is SGHVS, CDR2 FNYEAQ. CDR3 DNA sequence: TGTGCCAGTACAGGGGCTGGAAACACCATATATTTT. Amino acids: CASTGAGNTIYF. The full variable domain, rest sourced from reference TRBV7-6 and TRBJ1-3, is GAGVSQSPRYKVTKRGQDVALRCDPISGHVSLYWYRQALGQGPEFLTYFNYEAQQDKSGLPNDRFSAERPEGSISTLTIQRTEQRDSAMYRCASTGAGNTIYFGEGSWLTVV.

The rearrangement uses TRBV29-1 and TRBJ2-1; TRBD2 might be the D (5 bases). V lost 5 bases and J 2 bases, leaving 16 bases between the germline ends. This CDR3 has 15 amino acids. CDR1 SQVTM and CDR2 ANQGSEA come from the germline V gene. The CDR3 is CSVWARAETYNEQFF. CDR3 sequence (DNA): TGCAGCGTTTGGGCGAGGGCGGAAACCTACAATGAGCAGTTCTTC.

This chain joins TRBV10-2 and TRBJ1-6; TRBD1 agrees at 10 bases. The length of the CDR3 is 16 residues. The V gene's germline CDR1 is WSHSY and CDR2 SAAADI. The junction had 10 bases not matched to a gene; V was cut back by 6 bases and J by 8 bases. CDR3 nucleotides: TGCGCCAGCAGACGGACAGGGGGAGGTCGGGATTCACCCCTCCACTTT. Translated, it gives CASRRTGGGRDSPLHF.

The rearrangement uses TRBV5-1 and TRBJ2-3, with TRBD2 matching 7 bases. V gave up 0 bases and J gave up 4 bases; unmatched junction bases: 5. The CDR3 extends over 15 amino acids. Looked up from germline, CDR1 is SGHRS and CDR2 is YFSETQ. CDR3 coding DNA: TGCGCCAGCAGCTTGGCCGGCGGGAGCGCAGATACGCAGTATTTT. As protein: CASSLAGGSADTQYF.

This clonotype turned up a few times. V and J are TRBV28 and TRBJ1-3; TRBD1 matches at 10 bases. V shed 4 bases, J shed 2 bases, and the junction held 5 bases outside the gene matches. This CDR3 is built from 16 residues. CDR1 is MDHEN, CDR2 SYDVKM, per germline. In nucleotides, the CDR3 is TGTGCCAGCAGTTCGCCCGGACAGGGGGCTGGAAACACCATATATTTT. Translating gives CASSSPGQGAGNTIYF.

V and J are TRBV9 and TRBJ1-3, with D maybe TRBD1 (6 bases). Trimming removed 4 bases at V and 0 bases at J, with 14 bases between. CDR1 SGDLS and CDR2 YYNGEE come from the germline V gene. This CDR3 contains 16 residues. The CDR3: CASSPGQFSSGNTIYF. In nucleotides, the CDR3 is TGTGCCAGCAGCCCCGGACAGTTCTCCTCTGGAAACACCATATATTTT.

There are a few counts of this clonotype. The gene calls are TRBV28 and TRBJ2-3; D unresolved. Germline lookup yields CDR1 MDHEN and CDR2 SYDVKM. The CDR3 spans 15 residues. V shed 6 bases and J shed 4 bases, with 17 bases lying between them. CDR3 coding DNA: TGTGCCAGCAGGCTTACATCCCGAAGCGCAGATACGCAGTATTTT. Translating it yields CASRLTSRSADTQYF.

This clonotype was picked up many times. This chain connects TRBV6-1 to TRBJ2-5; 9 nucleotides agree with TRBD2. The ends lost 0 bases at V and 9 bases at J; junction bases unmatched: 5. The CDR3 is made up of 14 amino acids. Germline CDR1 is MNHNS and CDR2 is SASEGT. This chain's CDR3 is CASSEARGLAPQYF. CDR3 DNA sequence: TGTGCCAGCAGTGAAGCCCGAGGACTAGCGCCCCAGTACTTC.

This clonotype was counted between two and nine times. This chain uses TRBV3-1 with TRBJ2-1; D unresolved. V was clipped by 1 base and J by 15 bases, with 13 bases between them. This CDR3 comprises 12 residues. CDR1 LGHDT and CDR2 YNNKEL come from the germline V gene (reference sequence). The CDR3 loop is CASSQAGRPGFF. The CDR3 DNA follows: TGTGCCAGCAGCCAAGCTGGGCGCCCGGGGTTCTTC.

The table lists this clonotype with a few counts. This rearrangement joins TRBV5-1 to TRBJ2-2; tentatively, D is TRBD1 (6 bases). Germline values: CDR1 SGHRS, CDR2 YFSETQ. V was trimmed by 6 bases and J by 3 bases, leaving 15 bases between them. The CDR3 spans 15 residues. In DNA, the CDR3 is TGCGCCAGCACCCCAGGGGTTTCGGACACCGGGGAGCTGTTTTTT. As protein: CASTPGVSDTGELFF.

The chain links TRBV14 to TRBJ1-2; D is uncertain. Trimming shortened V by 0 bases and J by 7 bases, and 21 bases separated the two germline ends. Germline V CDR1 and CDR2: SGHDN, FVKESK. The CDR3 has 17 amino acids. In DNA form, the CDR3 reads TGTGCCAGCAGCCAAGATCCTACCCCCAGGCTGAAGAGTGGCTACACCTTC. Its protein is CASSQDPTPRLKSGYTF.

This clonotype was recorded many times. The gene calls are TRBV27 and TRBJ1-3; D unresolved. The germline V gene has CDR1 MNHEY and CDR2 SMNVEV (reference sequence). The CDR3 has 19 residues. V lost 4 bases and J 0 bases, leaving 22 bases between the germline ends. The CDR3 is CASSSEGYRGFPSGNTIYF. The CDR3 bases are TGTGCCAGCAGTTCCGAAGGTTATCGGGGTTTTCCCTCTGGAAACACCATATATTTT.

The CDR3 sequence is CASSGAGGNQPQHF. CDR3 DNA sequence: TGTGCCAGCAGCGGCGCAGGGGGCAATCAGCCCCAGCATTTT. The V call is TRBV9, the J call TRBJ1-5; a weak D match, TRBD1 (6 bases). The CDR3 has 14 amino acids. Germline CDR1 is SGDLS and CDR2 is YYNGEE. Trimming pared 3 bases from V and 2 bases from J, leaving 9 bases between.